The clone carrying this T cell receptor (beta chain) showed up just a few times. Trimming took 5 bases from V and 9 from J; bases not matched to a gene: 13. This CDR3 has 18 residues. Looked up from germline, CDR1 is KGHDR and CDR2 is SFDVKD. TCRdb reprocessed the RT-PCR reads with MiXCR, giving one entry per CDR3 protein. This table holds more than 600,000 distinct CDR3 sequences, more than 13% found once. What was sequenced was memory CD4+ T cells from blood. This receptor was taken from a female donor in good health, serving as a healthy control. The chain is built from TRBV24-1 and TRBJ2-1; 15 bases match TRBD2. CDR3 nucleotides: TGTGCCACCAGTGCCTCGTCGGGACTAGCGGGAGGCTTTGGTGAGCAGTTCTTC. Residues: CATSASSGLAGGFGEQFF.